This T cell receptor (beta chain) was sequenced in a study of T cell responses to AZD1222 COVID-19 vaccine. Whole-study results and caveats: Clonal diversity may have been underestimated in mostly white British donors. AZD1222 recipients seropositive at baseline numbered only six or seven.

This CDR3 is built from 14 residues. V was shortened by 5 bases and J by 4 bases, with 14 bases between the two germline ends. Looked up from germline, CDR1 is SGHTA and CDR2 is FQGNSA. The repertoire was sequenced with immunoSEQ multiplex PCR; TCRdb's copy has only in-frame clones and lacks some. Of 95,000 to 130,000 clones detected, around nine tenths appear once; the ten largest clones hold approximately 9.6%. Of note for this clone: Its specificity is not known.

The source material was peripheral blood, sampled on day 0 of AZD1222 vaccination. V gene TRBV7-2 combines with J gene TRBJ1-1, with D hard to call. This clonotype was obtained from an adult in good health. CDR3 loop: CASSMGSGVTEAFF. In DNA, the CDR3 is TGTGCCAGCAGCATGGGTTCAGGTGTCACTGAAGCTTTCTTT. Using reference TRBV7-2 and TRBJ1-1 for the parts outside the CDR3, the full variable domain is GAGVSQSPSNKVTEKGKDVELRCDPISGHTALYWYRQSLGQGLEFLIYFQGNSAPDKSGLPSDRFSAERTGGSVSTLTIQRTQQEDSAVYLCASSMGSGVTEAFFGQGTRLTVV.